What follows is one T cell receptor (beta chain) and its context. Clones were read by immunoSEQ multiplex PCR, and TCRdb kept only the in-frame ones, dropping some. The repertoire holds 93,000 or so clones, with approximately 87% as singletons. The data originate from a study of blood T cell repertoires in COVID-19. Study-level background: PBMCs, B-cell-depleted T cells, or T cells provided the cDNA or gDNA that made up the material.

V lost 5 bases and J lost 1, with 15 bases in between. This CDR3 contains 15 residues. Germline values: CDR1 SGHNT, CDR2 YENEEA. The chain joins TRBV11-3 to TRBJ2-7; a possible D gene is TRBD1 (6 bases). This receptor was identified in a human donor in a cohort sampled during active or convalescent COVID-19. Sequencing was carried out using peripheral blood. CDR3 in amino acids: CASSVGARASYEQYF. CDR3 nucleotide sequence: TGTGCCAGCAGCGTGGGGGCTAGGGCGTCCTACGAGCAGTACTTC.